This TCR beta chain derives from a study of shared clonotypes between healthy human individuals. Positive CCR7 selection of CD45RO-negative cells yielded the naive CD8 cells, and terminally differentiated effector memory CD45RA+ cells were excluded. There were only Caucasian adults among the donors, and all lived in Nashville, Tennessee. Germline CDR1 and CDR2: LGHNA and YSLEER. The ends were cut back, 0 bases at V and 3 bases at J, with 17 bases in the middle. CDR3 length equals 18 residues. The test was conducted at deep level. Some clones are missing from TCRdb's copy, which holds only in-frame ones; the method was immunoSEQ multiplex PCR. The top ten hold around 1.7% of the sample, which has about 2.1 million clones, over 85% seen once.

Sequencing used naive CD8+ T cells from PBMCs. The TCR originated in a young man in good health. Some clones in this sample may be carry-over from other donors' samples. V usage is TRBV4-3 and J usage is TRBJ2-2; D might be TRBD2 (6 bases). CDR3 protein: CASSQDRERVFDTGELFF. The CDR3 nucleotides read TGCGCCAGCAGCCAAGATCGAGAGCGGGTTTTTGACACCGGGGAGCTGTTTTTT.